Following are 2 T cell receptor beta chains from one sample sequenced in a study of blood T cell repertoires in COVID-19. Sequencing used immunoSEQ multiplex PCR; TCRdb keeps in-frame clones, though not all of them. The table shows about 210,000 clones, with 65% to 90% occurring only once. Material: PBMCs or T cells enriched from blood (not recorded which). The receptors derive from a woman aged 40 to 55 with acute COVID-19.

This chain connects TRBV10-3 to TRBJ2-3, with a weak D call TRBD2 (6 bases). CDR3 length: 15 residues. Germline CDR1 and CDR2: ENHRY and SYGVKD. The germline V and J ends were trimmed by 0 bases and 3 bases, with 10 bases remaining between them. The CDR3 region is CAISESGGATDTQYF. The CDR3 DNA sequence: TGTGCCATCAGTGAGTCTGGAGGGGCGACAGATACGCAGTATTTT.

The J gene is TRBJ2-2, the V gene TRBV5-4; D unresolved. Looked up from germline, CDR1 is SGHNT and CDR2 is YYREEE (reference sequence). Deletions cut 0 bases from V and 11 bases from J, with 11 bases between. The CDR3 spans 13 residues. The CDR3 spells CASSLAWARELFF. The DNA of the CDR3 is TGTGCCAGCAGCTTGGCCTGGGCGAGAGAGCTGTTTTTT.